This T cell receptor (beta chain) was sequenced during a study of cytomegalovirus exposure and HLA in healthy donors. The ends lost 6 bases at V and 2 bases at J; junction bases unmatched: 9. The CDR3 is made up of 15 amino acids. Germline V CDR1 and CDR2: MNHNS, SASEGT. The PCR used 60 Vbeta and 13 Jbeta primers. Clones were sequenced by immunoSEQ multiplex PCR, and TCRdb holds only the in-frame ones, with some missing. The sample consists of 150,000 to 200,000 clones, around 83% of them appearing once. The specimen sequenced was PBMCs. The chain is built from TRBV6-1 and TRBJ2-7, with 8 bases fitting TRBD1. The receptor was derived from a man aged 35 to 55 in good health and CMV-seropositive. CDR3 nucleotide sequence: TGTGCCAGCAGAGCCGGGACAGGACTTACCTACGAGCAGTACTTC. It encodes CASRAGTGLTYEQYF.